This section outlines one TCR beta chain sequence together with its context. Deep level was the assay's run setting. Spread over ten immunoSEQ deep assay plates, unsorted PBMC DNA underwent sequencing. Method: immunoSEQ multiplex PCR; TCRdb's copy keeps in-frame clones and lacks some. The data show about 490,000 clones, around 80% seen once. This specimen belongs to a study of shared clonotypes between healthy human individuals. Study at large: A couple of female and three male donors aged 18 to 49 were enrolled.

The CDR3 is made up of 13 amino acids. The germline CDR1 and CDR2 sequences are SGHAT and FQNNGV. The V end lost 3 bases, the J end lost 3 bases, and 8 bases lay between the germline ends. The chain links TRBV11-2 to TRBJ1-1, with D perhaps TRBD1 (6 bases). The TCR originated in a middle-aged woman in good health. Some clones in this sample may be carry-over from other donors' samples. The sequenced sample was PBMCs. CDR3 sequence: CASSFGQYTEAFF. Written as DNA, the CDR3 is TGTGCCAGCAGCTTCGGACAGTACACTGAAGCTTTCTTT.